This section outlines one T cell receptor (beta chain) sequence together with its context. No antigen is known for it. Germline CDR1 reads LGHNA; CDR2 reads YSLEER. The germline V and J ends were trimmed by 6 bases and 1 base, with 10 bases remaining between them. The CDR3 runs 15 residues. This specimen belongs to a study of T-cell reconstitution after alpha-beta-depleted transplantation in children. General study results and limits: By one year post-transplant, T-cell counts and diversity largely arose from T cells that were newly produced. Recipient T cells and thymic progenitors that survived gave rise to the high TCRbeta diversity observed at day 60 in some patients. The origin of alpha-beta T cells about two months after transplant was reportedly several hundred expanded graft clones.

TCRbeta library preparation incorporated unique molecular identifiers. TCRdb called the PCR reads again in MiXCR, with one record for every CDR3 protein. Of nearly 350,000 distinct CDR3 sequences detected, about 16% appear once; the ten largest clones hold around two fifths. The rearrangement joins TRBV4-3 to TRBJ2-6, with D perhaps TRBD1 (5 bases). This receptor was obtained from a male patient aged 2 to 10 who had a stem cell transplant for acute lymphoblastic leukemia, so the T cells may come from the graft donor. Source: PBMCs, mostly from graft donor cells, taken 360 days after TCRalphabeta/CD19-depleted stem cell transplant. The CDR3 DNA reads TGCGCCAGCAGTAACAGGTTATCTGGGGCCAACGTCCTGACTTTC. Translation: CASSNRLSGANVLTF.